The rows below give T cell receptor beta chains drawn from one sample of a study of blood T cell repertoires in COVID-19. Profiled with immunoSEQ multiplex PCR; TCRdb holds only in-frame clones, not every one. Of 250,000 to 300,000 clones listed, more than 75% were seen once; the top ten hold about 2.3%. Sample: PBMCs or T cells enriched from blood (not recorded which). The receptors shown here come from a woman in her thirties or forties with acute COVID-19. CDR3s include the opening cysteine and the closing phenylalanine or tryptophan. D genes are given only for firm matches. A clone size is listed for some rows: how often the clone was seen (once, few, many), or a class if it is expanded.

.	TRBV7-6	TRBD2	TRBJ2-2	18	CASSLALTSGGNTGELFF	TGTGCCAGCAGCTTAGCGCTCACTAGCGGGGGGAACACCGGGGAGCTGTTTTTT
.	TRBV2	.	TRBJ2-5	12	CASSGLEETQYF	TGTGCCAGCAGTGGGTTAGAAGAGACCCAGTACTTC
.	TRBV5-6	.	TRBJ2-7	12	CASSLSSYEQYF	TGTGCCAGCAGCTTGTCGTCCTACGAGCAGTACTTC
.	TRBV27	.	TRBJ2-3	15	CASSPTGKGADTQYF	TGTGCCAGCAGTCCAACAGGGAAAGGTGCAGATACGCAGTATTTT
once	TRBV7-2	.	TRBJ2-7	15	CASSFQTGVGWEQYF	TGTGCCAGCAGCTTCCAGACAGGTGTGGGCTGGGAGCAGTACTTC
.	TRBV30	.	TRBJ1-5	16	CAWSEKQGVGNQPQHF	TGTGCCTGGAGTGAAAAACAGGGCGTTGGGAATCAGCCCCAGCATTTT
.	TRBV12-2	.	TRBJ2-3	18	CASRDLTPPGLGRNTQYF	TGTGCAAGTCGAGATCTTACTCCCCCGGGACTAGGACGAAATACGCAGTATTTT
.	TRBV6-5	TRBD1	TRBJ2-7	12	CASSHRGGEQYF	TGTGCCAGCAGTCACAGGGGCGGCGAGCAGTACTTC
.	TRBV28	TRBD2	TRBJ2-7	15	CASTPGGEPTYEQYF	TGTGCCAGCACCCCCGGGGGGGAACCGACCTACGAGCAGTACTTC
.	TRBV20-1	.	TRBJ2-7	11	CSANGAAGQYF	TGCAGTGCTAATGGCGCGGCTGGGCAGTACTTC
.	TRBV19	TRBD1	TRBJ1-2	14	CASRTPGQKNGYTF	TGTGCCAGTAGGACACCGGGACAGAAAAATGGCTACACCTTC
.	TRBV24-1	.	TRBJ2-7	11	CATSDENEQYF	TGTGCCACCAGTGACGAGAACGAGCAGTACTTC
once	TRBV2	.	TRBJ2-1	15	CASSRPAQLINEQFF	TGTGCCAGCAGCCGCCCGGCACAGCTAATCAATGAGCAGTTCTTC
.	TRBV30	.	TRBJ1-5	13	CAWSLQTNQPQHF	TGTGCCTGGAGTTTGCAGACTAATCAGCCCCAGCATTTT
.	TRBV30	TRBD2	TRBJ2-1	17	CACKPGLAGGRGNEQFF	TGTGCCTGCAAACCCGGACTAGCGGGAGGACGGGGGAATGAGCAGTTCTTC
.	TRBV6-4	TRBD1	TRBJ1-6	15	CASSARTGYNSPLHF	TGTGCCAGCAGTGCCCGGACAGGCTATAATTCACCCCTCCACTTT
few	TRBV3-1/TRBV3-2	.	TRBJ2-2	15	CASSSVRGPTGELFF	TGTGCCAGCAGCTCAGTGCGGGGGCCCACCGGGGAGCTGTTTTTT
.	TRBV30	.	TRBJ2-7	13	CAWSPRGTYEQYF	TGTGCCTGGAGTCCCCGGGGTACCTACGAGCAGTACTTC
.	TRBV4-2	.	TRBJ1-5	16	CASSQEAAKGNQPQHF	TGTGCCAGCAGCCAAGAAGCAGCAAAGGGGAACCAGCCCCAGCATTTT
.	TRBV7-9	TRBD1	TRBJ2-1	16	CASTLQTGSSYNEQFF	TGTGCCAGCACACTCCAGACAGGGAGCTCCTACAATGAGCAGTTCTTC
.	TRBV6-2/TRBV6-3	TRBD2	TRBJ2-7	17	CASSYPTSSGSTHEQYF	TGTGCCAGCAGTTACCCCACATCTAGCGGGAGTACCCACGAGCAGTACTTC
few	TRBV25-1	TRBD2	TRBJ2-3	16	CASRPWTSGNTDTQYF	TGTGCCAGCAGACCCTGGACTAGCGGAAACACAGATACGCAGTATTTT
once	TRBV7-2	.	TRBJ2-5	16	CASSELRGMAQETQYF	TGTGCCAGCAGCGAATTGCGGGGAATGGCCCAAGAGACCCAGTACTTC
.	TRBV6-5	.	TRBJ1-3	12	CASQDSGNTIYF	TGTGCCAGCCAGGACTCTGGAAACACCATATATTTT
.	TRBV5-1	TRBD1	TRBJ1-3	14	CASSTRGPGNTIYF	TGCGCCAGCAGCACCAGGGGGCCCGGAAACACCATATATTTT
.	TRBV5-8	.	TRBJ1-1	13	CASSFRGNTEAFF	TGTGCCAGCAGCTTCAGGGGGAACACTGAAGCTTTCTTT
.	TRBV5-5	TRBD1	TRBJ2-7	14	CASSPSTGRSEQYF	TGTGCCAGCAGCCCATCGACAGGGCGCAGCGAGCAGTACTTC
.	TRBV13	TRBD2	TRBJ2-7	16	CASSFLGRGSPPEQYF	TGTGCCAGCAGCTTTCTGGGGCGCGGGAGTCCCCCCGAGCAGTACTTC
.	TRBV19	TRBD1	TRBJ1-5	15	CASKRQGPSNQPQHF	TGTGCCAGTAAACGACAGGGCCCTAGCAATCAGCCCCAGCATTTT
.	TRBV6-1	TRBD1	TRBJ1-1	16	CASSEPPGTGGAEAFF	TGTGCCAGCAGTGAGCCACCTGGGACAGGGGGGGCTGAAGCTTTCTTT
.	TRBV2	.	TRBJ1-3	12	CASSVRGDTIYF	TGTGCCAGCAGTGTTAGGGGTGACACCATATATTTT
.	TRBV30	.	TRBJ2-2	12	CAWSVQVGELFF	TGTGCCTGGAGTGTACAAGTCGGGGAGCTGTTTTTT
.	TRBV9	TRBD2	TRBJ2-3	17	CASSPSILAGATDTQYF	TGTGCCAGCAGCCCCAGCATTTTAGCGGGAGCCACAGATACGCAGTATTTT
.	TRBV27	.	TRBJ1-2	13	CASSGDRGNGYTF	TGTGCCAGCAGTGGGGATAGGGGGAACGGCTACACCTTC
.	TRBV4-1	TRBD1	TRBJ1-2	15	CASSQEGQGAGGYTF	TGCGCCAGCAGCCAAGAAGGACAGGGGGCAGGTGGCTACACCTTC
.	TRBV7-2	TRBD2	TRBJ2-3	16	CASSLRSGRGTDTQYF	TGTGCCAGCAGCTTACGTAGCGGGAGGGGTACAGATACGCAGTATTTT
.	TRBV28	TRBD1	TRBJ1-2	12	CASSPDRVGYTF	TGTGCCAGCAGCCCTGACAGGGTGGGCTACACCTTC
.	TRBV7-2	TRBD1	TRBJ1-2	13	CASRQGASSGYTF	TGTGCCAGCAGACAGGGGGCATCGAGTGGCTACACCTTC
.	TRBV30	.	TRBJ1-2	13	CAWSVTGYYGYTF	TGTGCCTGGAGTGTAACAGGGTACTATGGCTACACCTTC
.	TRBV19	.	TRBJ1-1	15	CASSIQGLTYTEAFF	TGTGCCAGTAGTATTCAGGGGTTAACTTACACTGAAGCTTTCTTT
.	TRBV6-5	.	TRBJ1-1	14	CASSYSAGVAEAFF	TGTGCCAGCAGTTACTCGGCAGGGGTCGCTGAAGCTTTCTTT
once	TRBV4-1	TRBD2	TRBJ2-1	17	CASSQVGLAAEGNEQFF	TGCGCCAGCAGCCAAGTCGGACTAGCGGCCGAGGGAAATGAGCAGTTCTTC
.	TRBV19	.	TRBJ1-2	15	CASSTGTTGYFGYTF	TGTGCCAGTAGTACAGGCACCACAGGGTATTTCGGCTACACCTTC
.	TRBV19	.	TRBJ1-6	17	CASSAGLPSSYNSPLHF	TGTGCCAGTAGTGCAGGACTGCCGAGCTCCTATAATTCACCCCTCCACTTT
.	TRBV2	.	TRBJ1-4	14	CASRPTGLNEKLFF	TGTGCCAGCAGGCCGACAGGACTTAATGAAAAACTGTTTTTT
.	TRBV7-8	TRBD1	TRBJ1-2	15	CASSRQGDTNYGYTF	TGTGCCAGCAGCCGACAGGGGGATACTAACTATGGCTACACCTTC
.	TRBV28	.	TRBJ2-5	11	CASSSKETQYF	TGTGCCAGCAGTTCAAAAGAGACCCAGTACTTC
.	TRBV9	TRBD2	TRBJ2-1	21	CASSGRGLAELLTSAYNEQFF	TGTGCCAGCAGCGGGCGTGGACTAGCGGAACTCCTTACTTCCGCCTACAATGAGCAGTTCTTC
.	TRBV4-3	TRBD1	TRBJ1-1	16	CASSQDRGQMNTEAFF	TGCGCCAGCAGCCAAGACAGGGGACAGATGAACACTGAAGCTTTCTTT
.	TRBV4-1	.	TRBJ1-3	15	CASSIPGAPGNTIYF	TGTGCCAGCAGCATCCCAGGGGCGCCTGGAAACACCATATATTTT
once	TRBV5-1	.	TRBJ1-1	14	CASSLQGRNTEAFF	TGCGCCAGCAGCCTACAGGGTAGGAACACTGAAGCTTTCTTT
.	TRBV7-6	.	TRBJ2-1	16	CASSIIREISYNEQFF	TGTGCCAGCAGCATCATCCGGGAAATCTCCTACAATGAGCAGTTCTTC
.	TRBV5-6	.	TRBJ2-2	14	CASSTARGTGELFF	TGTGCCAGCAGCACCGCCAGGGGCACCGGGGAGCTGTTTTTT
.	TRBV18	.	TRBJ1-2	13	CASSPQGNGGYTF	TGTGCCAGCTCACCACAGGGGAACGGGGGCTACACCTTC
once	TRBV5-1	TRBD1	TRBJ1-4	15	CASSVTGTASEKLFF	TGCGCCAGCAGCGTAACCGGGACAGCCTCTGAAAAACTGTTTTTT
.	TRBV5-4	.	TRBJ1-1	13	CASSLGVNTEAFF	TGTGCCAGCAGCTTGGGAGTGAACACTGAAGCTTTCTTT
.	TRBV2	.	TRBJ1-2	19	CASTQMRGPWLSTNYGYTF	TGTGCCAGCACCCAAATGCGCGGCCCTTGGCTCTCCACTAACTATGGCTACACCTTC